These T cell receptor beta chains were read from a single sample in a study of T-cell reconstitution after alpha-beta-depleted transplantation in children. Via MiXCR, TCRdb re-called the PCR reads, giving one row per CDR3 protein. Of 330,000 or so distinct CDR3 sequences listed, about a tenth are singletons. This material consisted of PBMCs from the stem cell graft donor, taken from the stem cell graft. These receptors were obtained from a human donor who donated a stem cell graft to a child with acute lymphoblastic leukemia. CDR3s include the opening cysteine and the closing phenylalanine or tryptophan. A D gene is named only where the DNA matches it firmly. Some rows have no size entry. The others give once, few or many, or a class for an expanded clone.

V gene	clone size	D gene	J gene	CDR3 protein	CDR3 DNA
TRBV5-6	NA	NA	TRBJ2-3	CASSWLELDTQYF	TGTGCCAGCAGCTGGCTAGAGTTGGATACGCAGTATTTT
TRBV5-6	few	NA	TRBJ1-1	CASSWGIGTEAFF	TGTGCCAGCAGCTGGGGGATAGGGACTGAAGCTTTCTTT
TRBV12-3/TRBV12-4	NA	NA	TRBJ2-1	CASSATLDNEQFF	TGTGCCAGCAGTGCGACCCTGGACAATGAGCAGTTCTTC
TRBV6-5	NA	NA	TRBJ2-7	CASSYRIGSYEQYF	TGTGCCAGCAGTTACAGGATCGGGAGCTACGAGCAGTACTTC
TRBV15	NA	NA	TRBJ2-7	CATSSPGGSYEQYF	TGTGCCACCAGCAGCCCCGGGGGCTCCTACGAGCAGTACTTC
TRBV6-1	few	TRBD2	TRBJ2-5	CASEPRLAGGEETQYF	TGTGCCAGCGAACCCAGACTAGCGGGAGGAGAAGAGACCCAGTACTTC
TRBV10-3	few	NA	TRBJ2-3	CAISAGQSPRTDTQYF	TGTGCCATCAGTGCCGGACAAAGCCCTCGCACAGATACGCAGTATTTT
TRBV23-1	NA	NA	TRBJ1-6	CASSPSGDSNSYNSPLHF	TGCGCCAGCAGTCCATCGGGGGACTCTAACTCCTATAATTCACCCCTCCACTTT
TRBV5-1	many	TRBD2	TRBJ2-1	CASSLEGLAGYNEQFF	TGCGCCAGCAGCTTGGAGGGACTAGCGGGCTACAATGAGCAGTTCTTC
TRBV20-1	NA	TRBD1	TRBJ2-7	CSASGTVDEQYF	TGCAGTGCTTCTGGGACAGTCGACGAGCAGTACTTC
TRBV20-1	many	NA	TRBJ1-1	CSSLGGGHTEAFF	TGCAGTTCGCTAGGTGGGGGGCACACTGAAGCTTTCTTT
TRBV3-1	many	NA	TRBJ1-5	CASSPTGQGAQPQHF	TGTGCCAGCAGCCCGACGGGGCAGGGAGCTCAGCCCCAGCATTTT
TRBV11-2	many	NA	TRBJ2-1	CASSLSRRDFPSSINEQFF	TGTGCCAGCAGCTTGTCTAGGAGGGATTTCCCTAGCTCCATCAATGAGCAGTTCTTC
TRBV5-1	many	TRBD1	TRBJ2-7	CASSPAPTGVGEQYF	TGCGCCAGCAGCCCGGCCCCCACAGGGGTTGGCGAGCAGTACTTC
TRBV7-2	few	NA	TRBJ2-3	CASSGGTGVGGDTQYF	TGTGCCAGCAGCGGGGGGACGGGAGTGGGTGGAGATACGCAGTATTTT
TRBV7-2	NA	NA	TRBJ2-5	CASSSLGGGQETQYF	TGTGCCAGCAGCTCCCTCGGTGGAGGCCAAGAGACCCAGTACTTC